The 20 T cell receptor beta chains reported below all come from one sample, sequenced in a study of T cell changes during pregnancy in multiple sclerosis. TCRdb's copy holds only in-frame clones and misses some; the assay was immunoSEQ multiplex PCR. The sample includes 50,000 or so clones, 80% to 95% of them seen just once. This material consisted of CD4+ T cells from peripheral blood mononuclear cells, taken in the second trimester of pregnancy. These receptors all stem from a female donor with multiple sclerosis, enrolled in a pregnancy study.

The V and J genes are TRBV5-1 and TRBJ2-3; 9 positions agree with TRBD2. Per germline, CDR1 SGHRS and CDR2 YFSETQ. After removal of 6 bases from V and 8 bases from J, the junction contained 19 bases not matched to a gene. This CDR3 has 17 amino acids. DNA for the CDR3: TGCGCCAGCACCCTCACCCATAGCGGGGGCCCCCCGGGTACGCAGTATTTT. It translates to CASTLTHSGGPPGTQYF.

The chain links TRBV7-6 to TRBJ2-7; TRBD2 is a possible D gene (5 bases). The ends were cut back, 1 base at V and 3 bases at J, with 13 bases in the middle. Per the germline V gene, CDR1 is SGHVS and CDR2 is FNYEAQ. The CDR3 is 15 amino acids. Here the CDR3 DNA reads TGTGCCAGCAGCTTAGATAGAGGGATCAGCTACGAGCAGTACTTC. This sequence encodes CASSLDRGISYEQYF.

This rearrangement joins TRBV4-1 to TRBJ2-1; D uncertain. The CDR3 contains 14 residues. Per germline, CDR1 MGHRA and CDR2 YSYEKL. The V and J ends lost 3 bases and 8 bases respectively, with 14 bases between them. The CDR3 protein is CASSQGLLGDEQFF. The CDR3 region has the DNA TGCGCCAGCAGCCAGGGCCTCCTCGGCGATGAGCAGTTCTTC.

This clone appeared once. The chain links TRBV5-6 to TRBJ1-5; maybe TRBD1 (5 bases). Germline CDR1 is SGHDT and CDR2 is YYEEEE. The CDR3 is made up of 15 amino acids. The V and J ends lost 3 bases and 5 bases respectively, with 15 bases between them. Here the CDR3 DNA reads TGTGCCAGCAGCTCAAGGACAAACACCCATCAGCCCCAGCATTTT. Its protein product is CASSSRTNTHQPQHF.

The chain joins TRBV18 to TRBJ2-7; D gene uncertain. The germline V and J ends were trimmed by 3 bases and 6 bases, with 12 bases remaining between them. CDR1 is KGHSH, CDR2 LQKENI, per germline. The CDR3 sequence is 13 residues long. The DNA for the CDR3 is TGTGCCAGCTCACCCGAGTCGTCTCTCGAGCAGTACTTC. Translated, it gives CASSPESSLEQYF.

The genes are TRBV5-6 and TRBJ2-7; tentatively, D is TRBD1 (5 bases). The CDR3 is 13 residues long. In germline, CDR1 is SGHDT, CDR2 YYEEEE. Trimming shortened V by 2 bases and J by 3 bases, and 9 bases separated the two germline ends. The CDR3 sequence is CASSLVQGYEQYF. For the CDR3, the DNA is TGTGCCAGCAGCTTAGTGCAGGGCTACGAGCAGTACTTC.

A remark on this clone: One end of the junction does not line up with germline, which may come from a read error. The chain recombines TRBV7-7 with TRBJ2-3; 8 nucleotides align to TRBD1. CDR3 length equals 15 residues. Germline V gene lookup returns CDR1 SSHAT and CDR2 FNYEAQ (reference sequence). The CDR3 coding sequence is TGTGCTAGCAGCTTAGGGGACAGGAGCACAGATACGCAGTATTTT. The encoded protein is CASSLGDRSTDTQYF.

The V and J genes are TRBV2 and TRBJ2-2; D is possibly TRBD1 (6 bases). This CDR3 is 15 amino acids long. V was pared by 6 bases and J by 2 bases, with 13 bases between. Germline assignment: CDR1 SNHLY and CDR2 FYNNEI. The CDR3 sequence is CASRGAGANTGELFF. The CDR3 DNA reads TGTGCCAGCAGAGGAGCAGGGGCTAACACCGGGGAGCTGTTTTTT.

The V call is TRBV18, the J call TRBJ1-2; 9 nucleotides align to TRBD1. The germline gives CDR1 KGHSH, CDR2 LQKENI. This CDR3 region has 14 residues. J lost 6 bases, V lost 2 bases, and 4 bases had no gene match. The CDR3 DNA reads as TGTGCCAGCTCACCAGGGACAGGGATCAATGGCTACACCTTC. Translating gives CASSPGTGINGYTF.

V and J are TRBV2 and TRBJ2-6, with 12 bases matching TRBD1. The CDR3 totals 17 residues. J gave up 4 bases and V 5 bases, and 6 bases lay outside the gene matches. CDR1 is SNHLY and CDR2 is FYNNEI in the germline V gene. The chain's CDR3 is CASSPGTGGSGANVLTF. The DNA for the CDR3 is TGTGCCAGCAGTCCAGGGACAGGGGGCTCCGGGGCCAACGTCCTGACTTTC.

The V and J genes are TRBV6-6 and TRBJ2-3, with TRBD2 identical over 10 bases. The V gene's germline CDR1 is MNHNY and CDR2 SVGAGI (reference sequence). The CDR3 has 15 residues. With 2 bases clipped from V and 2 bases from J, the junction kept 1 base outside the gene matches. The CDR3 DNA follows: TGTGCCAGCAGTTACACTAGCGGGGTCACAGATACGCAGTATTTT. It translates to CASSYTSGVTDTQYF.

This chain connects TRBV5-1 to TRBJ1-1, with unresolved D. The CDR3 extends over 16 amino acids. CDR1 is SGHRS and CDR2 is YFSETQ in the germline V gene. The V gene lost 0 bases and the J gene lost 0 bases, with 12 bases spanning the gap. The CDR3 sequence: CASSLDRGPMNTEAFF. In nucleotides, the CDR3 is TGCGCCAGCAGCTTGGACCGGGGTCCAATGAACACTGAAGCTTTCTTT.

This chain joins TRBV9 and TRBJ2-1; TRBD2 is a possible D gene (6 bases). V shed 2 bases and J shed 2 bases, with 8 bases lying between them. The CDR3 length is 14 residues. CDR1 and CDR2 from the germline V gene are SGDLS and YYNGEE. The DNA for the CDR3 is TGTGCCAGCAGCGTGGCTAGCGCCTACAATGAGCAGTTCTTC. Residues: CASSVASAYNEQFF.

The rearrangement joins TRBV7-6 to TRBJ2-7; 7 bases are shared with TRBD2. This CDR3 has 16 residues. J gave up 5 bases and V 0 bases, and 10 bases lay outside the gene matches. In germline, CDR1 is SGHVS, CDR2 FNYEAQ. The CDR3 DNA is TGTGCCAGCAGCTTAGCGAGTTCCCGTCTAGCGGACGAGCAGTACTTC. Translation gives CASSLASSRLADEQYF.

The J gene is TRBJ1-1, the V gene TRBV27, with TRBD1 matching 8 bases. Trimming at V came to 7 bases and at J to 5 bases, leaving 6 bases not matched to a gene. The CDR3 spans 13 residues. Germline loops: CDR1 MNHEY, CDR2 SMNVEV (reference sequence). In DNA, the CDR3 is TGTGCCAGCACTCAGGGGGCGCTAACTGAAGCTTTCTTT. Translation: CASTQGALTEAFF.

The gene calls are TRBV7-8 and TRBJ2-5; the match to TRBD2 covers 9 bases. Germline loops: CDR1 SGHVS, CDR2 FQNEAQ. The J segment lost 2 bases and the V segment lost 4 bases, leaving 11 bases of the junction unmatched. The CDR3 is 17 amino acids. The CDR3: CASSSIAGAKTQETQYF. CDR3 DNA sequence: TGTGCCAGCAGCTCTATAGCGGGGGCAAAAACGCAAGAGACCCAGTACTTC.

This rearrangement joins TRBV9 to TRBJ2-7, with 8 bases matching TRBD2. V lost 4 bases, J lost 9 bases, and 15 bases stayed unmatched. This CDR3 contains 15 residues. CDR1 SGDLS and CDR2 YYNGEE come from the germline V gene. CDR3 protein: CASSPAGTSLSGQYF. The CDR3 bases are TGTGCCAGCAGCCCCGCCGGGACTAGTCTCTCTGGGCAGTACTTC.

This chain links TRBV14 with TRBJ2-7, with 7 bases lining up with TRBD2. V lost 0 bases, J lost 1 base, and 6 bases stayed unmatched. CDR3 length equals 16 residues. Germline-derived CDR1 and CDR2 are SGHDN and FVKESK. DNA for the CDR3: TGTGCCAGCAGCCAAGAGGGGAGGGTTCGGTCCTACGAGCAGTACTTC. It translates to CASSQEGRVRSYEQYF.

The V gene is TRBV11-1, the J gene TRBJ2-1, with D perhaps TRBD2 (7 bases). V gave up 4 bases and J gave up 5 bases, with 15 bases separating them. The CDR3 is 15 amino acids. The germline gives CDR1 SGHAT, CDR2 FQDESV (reference sequence). The CDR3 DNA follows: TGTGCCAGCAGCTCGGAGGGGGGGAGGGACAATGAGCAGTTCTTC. This sequence encodes CASSSEGGRDNEQFF.

J is TRBJ1-1 and V is TRBV5-8; 10 bases are a match to TRBD1. Losses at the gene ends were 3 bases for V and 7 bases for J; bases not matched to a gene: 9. CDR3 length: 15 residues. CDR1 is SGHTS, CDR2 YDEGEE, per germline. DNA of the CDR3: TGTGCCAGCAGCTCTCGGGACAGGGGATTTGTTGAAGCTTTCTTT. This sequence encodes CASSSRDRGFVEAFF.